The sequence of this T cell receptor beta chain was determined in a study of Graves' ophthalmopathy and Graves' hyperthyroidism. Study results and caveats: In separating ophthalmopathy from stable hyperthyroidism, a 13-signature model achieved nearly 90% sensitivity and 81.08% specificity. Sensitivity reached about 70% and specificity around 76% when the model predicted ophthalmopathy progression.

Germline lookup yields CDR1 SGHAT and CDR2 FQDESV (reference sequence). The CDR3 consists of 15 residues. The sequenced template was RNA, covering the TCR beta CDR3 region. First-round RT-PCR with HTBI primers preceded a second-round multiplex PCR. TCRdb reprocessed the multiplex PCR reads via MiXCR and lists one record per CDR3 protein. The sample holds 200,000 to 250,000 distinct CDR3 sequences, about 22% seen once. On this clonotype itself: The target antigen is unknown.

What was sequenced was peripheral blood. The chain uses TRBV11-1 and TRBJ2-7; possible D gene TRBD2, 6 bases. The better agreement between TRBJ2-1 and the DNA end casts doubt on the J call. The clonotype comes from a woman in her forties or fifties with Graves' ophthalmopathy. CDR3 residues: CASSRGLGKAYEQFF. The DNA of the CDR3 is TGTGCCAGCAGCCGGGGACTGGGTAAGGCCTACGAGCAGTTCTTC.